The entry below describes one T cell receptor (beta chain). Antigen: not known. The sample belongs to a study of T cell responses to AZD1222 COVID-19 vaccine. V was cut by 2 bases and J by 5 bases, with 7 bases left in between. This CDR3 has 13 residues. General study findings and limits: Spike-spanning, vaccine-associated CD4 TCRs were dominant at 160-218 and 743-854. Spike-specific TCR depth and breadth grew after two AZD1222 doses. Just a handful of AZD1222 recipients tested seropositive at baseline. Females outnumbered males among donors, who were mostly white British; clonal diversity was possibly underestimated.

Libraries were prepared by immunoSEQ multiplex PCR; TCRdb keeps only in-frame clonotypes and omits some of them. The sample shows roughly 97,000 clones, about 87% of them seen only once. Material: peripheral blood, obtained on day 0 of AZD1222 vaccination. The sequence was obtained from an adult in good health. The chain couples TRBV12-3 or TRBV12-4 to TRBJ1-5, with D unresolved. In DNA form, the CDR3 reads TGTGCCAGCAGTTTACGGGCTGATCAGCCCCAGCATTTT. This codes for CASSLRADQPQHF.